This TCR beta chain was identified in a study of OX40 agonist ivuxolimab in advanced cancers. For the study at large: At 82.7% male, the cohort had a mean age of approximately 60 years, ranging from about 23 to 79. Findings and limits, study-wide: The study found that CD8+ T cells averaged more expanded clones than CD4+.

The CDR3 length is 16 residues. The V end lost 4 bases, the J end lost 0 bases, and 14 bases lay between the germline ends. Germline assignment: CDR1 SGHRS and CDR2 YFSETQ. On this clone itself: Its antigen is unidentified.

Some clones are missing from TCRdb's copy, which holds only in-frame ones; the method was immunoSEQ multiplex PCR. Among about 67,000 clones, around 87% were seen once, and the ten largest hold about 4.1%. V is TRBV5-1 and J is TRBJ1-3; D is uncertain. The sample here was CD4+ or CD8+ T cells sorted from blood, taken in a trial of the OX40 agonist ivuxolimab. This TCR derives from an adult with an advanced solid tumor such as melanoma, head and neck, liver or kidney cancer. CDR3 in amino acids: CASSRAGVASGNTIYF. Written as DNA, the CDR3 is TGCGCCAGCAGCCGGGCCGGGGTAGCCTCTGGAAACACCATATATTTT.